This T cell receptor beta chain was sequenced for a study of cytomegalovirus exposure and HLA in healthy donors. The PCR contained 60 Vbeta and 13 Jbeta primers. Using immunoSEQ multiplex PCR, the repertoire was profiled, and TCRdb retains in-frame clones only, with some absent. The sample has about 190,000 clones, about nine tenths seen once. This CDR3 is 14 amino acids long. Germline values: CDR1 SQVTM, CDR2 ANQGSEA. Sequences were obtained from PBMCs. The chain links TRBV29-1 to TRBJ2-5; a possible D gene is TRBD2 (6 bases). The J call may be faulty, since TRBJ2-7 better matches the DNA end. The TCR comes from a man aged 25-45 years in good health and CMV-seronegative. The chain's CDR3 is CGMGPDYPPYEQYF. The CDR3 region has the DNA TGCGGCATGGGCCCGGACTACCCTCCCTACGAGCAGTACTTC.